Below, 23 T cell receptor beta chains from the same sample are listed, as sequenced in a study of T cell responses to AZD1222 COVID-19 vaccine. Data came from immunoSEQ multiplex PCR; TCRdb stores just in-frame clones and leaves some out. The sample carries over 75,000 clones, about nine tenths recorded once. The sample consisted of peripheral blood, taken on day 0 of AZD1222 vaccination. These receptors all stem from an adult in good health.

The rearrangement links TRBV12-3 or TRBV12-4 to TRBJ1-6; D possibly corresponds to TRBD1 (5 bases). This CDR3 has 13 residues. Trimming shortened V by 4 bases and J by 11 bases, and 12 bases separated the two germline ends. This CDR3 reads CASSSEGWAPLHF. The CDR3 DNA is TGTGCCAGCAGTTCCGAGGGGTGGGCACCCCTCCACTTT.

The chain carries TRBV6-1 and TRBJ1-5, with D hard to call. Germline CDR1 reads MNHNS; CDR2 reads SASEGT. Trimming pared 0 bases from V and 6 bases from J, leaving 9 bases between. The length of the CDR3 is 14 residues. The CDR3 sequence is CASSEAKARQPQHF. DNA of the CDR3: TGTGCCAGCAGTGAAGCGAAAGCCCGTCAGCCCCAGCATTTT.

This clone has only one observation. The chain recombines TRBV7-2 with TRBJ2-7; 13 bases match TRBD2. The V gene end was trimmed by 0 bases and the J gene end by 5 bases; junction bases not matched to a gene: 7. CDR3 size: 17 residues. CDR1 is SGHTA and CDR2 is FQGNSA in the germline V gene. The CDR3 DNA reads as TGTGCCAGCAGCTTAGCCGGACTAGCGGGAGCGGAAGACGAGCAGTACTTC. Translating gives CASSLAGLAGAEDEQYF.

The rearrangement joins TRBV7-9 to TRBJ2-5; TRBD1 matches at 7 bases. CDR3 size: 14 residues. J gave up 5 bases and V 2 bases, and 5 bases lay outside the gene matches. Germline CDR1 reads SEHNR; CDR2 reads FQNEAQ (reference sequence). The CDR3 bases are TGTGCCAGCAGCTTACGAGGGGGCGGGGAGACCCAGTACTTC. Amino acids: CASSLRGGGETQYF.

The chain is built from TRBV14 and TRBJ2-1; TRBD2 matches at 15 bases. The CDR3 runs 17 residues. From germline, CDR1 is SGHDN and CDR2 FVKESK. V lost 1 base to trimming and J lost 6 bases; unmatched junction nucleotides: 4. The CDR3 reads CASSQGGLAGGPNEQFF. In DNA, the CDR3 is TGTGCCAGCAGCCAAGGAGGACTAGCGGGAGGGCCCAATGAGCAGTTCTTC.

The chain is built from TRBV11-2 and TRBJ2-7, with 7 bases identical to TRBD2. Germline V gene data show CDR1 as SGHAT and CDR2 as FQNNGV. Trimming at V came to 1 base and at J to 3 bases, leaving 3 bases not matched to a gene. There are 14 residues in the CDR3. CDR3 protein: CASSLGGGVYEQYF. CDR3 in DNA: TGTGCCAGCAGCTTAGGGGGGGGTGTCTACGAGCAGTACTTC.

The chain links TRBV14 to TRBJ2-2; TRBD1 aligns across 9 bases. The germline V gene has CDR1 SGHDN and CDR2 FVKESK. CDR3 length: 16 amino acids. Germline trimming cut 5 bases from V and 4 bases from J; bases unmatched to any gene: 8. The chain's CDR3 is CASSKQTGGITGELFF. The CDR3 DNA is TGTGCCAGCAGCAAGCAGACAGGGGGAATCACCGGGGAGCTGTTTTTT.

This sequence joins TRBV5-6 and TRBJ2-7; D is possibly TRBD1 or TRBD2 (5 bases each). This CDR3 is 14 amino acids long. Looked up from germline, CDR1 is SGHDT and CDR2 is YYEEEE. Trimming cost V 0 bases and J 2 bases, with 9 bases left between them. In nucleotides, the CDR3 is TGTGCCAGCAGCTTGGTTGGGACCCCCTACGAGCAGTACTTC. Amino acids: CASSLVGTPYEQYF.

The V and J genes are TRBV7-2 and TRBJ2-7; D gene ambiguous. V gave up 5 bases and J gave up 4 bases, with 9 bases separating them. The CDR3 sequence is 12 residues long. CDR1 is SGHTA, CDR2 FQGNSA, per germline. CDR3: CASSPQSYEQYF. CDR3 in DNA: TGTGCCAGCAGCCCCCAATCTTACGAGCAGTACTTC.

The CDR3 DNA sequence: TGTGCCTGGAGTTCCCTCGGGCTTATGAGCGATGAGCAGTTCTTC. This gives the protein CAWSSLGLMSDEQFF. The chain links TRBV30 to TRBJ2-1, with no clear D. The V gene's germline CDR1 is GTSNPN and CDR2 SVGIG (reference sequence). The CDR3 has 15 amino acids. Trimming removed 2 bases at V and 8 bases at J, with 19 bases between.

Written as DNA, the CDR3 is TGTGCCAGCATGGGGGGCCCTCCCAGGGATACGCAGTATTTT. It codes for CASMGGPPRDTQYF. This chain joins TRBV2 and TRBJ2-3; D is tentatively TRBD1 or TRBD2 (6 bases each). Trimming took 7 bases from V and 6 from J, leaving 17 bases between them. The germline V gene has CDR1 SNHLY and CDR2 FYNNEI. The CDR3 spans 14 residues.

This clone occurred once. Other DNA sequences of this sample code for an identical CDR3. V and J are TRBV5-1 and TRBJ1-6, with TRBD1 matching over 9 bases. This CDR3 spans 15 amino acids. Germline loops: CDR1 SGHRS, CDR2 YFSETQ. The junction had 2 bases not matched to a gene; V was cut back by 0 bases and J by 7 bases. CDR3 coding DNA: TGCGCCAGCAGCTTGGAAGGACAGGGGAATTCACCCCTCCACTTT. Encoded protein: CASSLEGQGNSPLHF.

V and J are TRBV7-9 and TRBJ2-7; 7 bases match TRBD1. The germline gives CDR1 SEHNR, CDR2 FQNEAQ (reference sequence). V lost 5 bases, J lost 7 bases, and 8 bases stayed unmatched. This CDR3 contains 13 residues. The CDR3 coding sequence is TGTGCCAGCAGCCTGGACAGGTTTGGGGAGCAGTACTTC. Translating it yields CASSLDRFGEQYF.

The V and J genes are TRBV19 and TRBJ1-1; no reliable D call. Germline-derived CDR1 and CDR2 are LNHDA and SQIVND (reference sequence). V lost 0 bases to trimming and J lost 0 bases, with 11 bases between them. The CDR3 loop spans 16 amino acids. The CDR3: CASSIDSGRLNTEAFF. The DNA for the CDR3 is TGTGCCAGTAGTATAGATAGTGGACGGTTGAACACTGAAGCTTTCTTT.

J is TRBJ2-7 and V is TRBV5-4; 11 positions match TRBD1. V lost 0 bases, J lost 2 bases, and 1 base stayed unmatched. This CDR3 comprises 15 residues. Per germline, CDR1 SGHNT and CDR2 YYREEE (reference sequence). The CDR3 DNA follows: TGTGCCAGCAGCTTGGGGGACAGGGGGGCCTACGAGCAGTACTTC. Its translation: CASSLGDRGAYEQYF.

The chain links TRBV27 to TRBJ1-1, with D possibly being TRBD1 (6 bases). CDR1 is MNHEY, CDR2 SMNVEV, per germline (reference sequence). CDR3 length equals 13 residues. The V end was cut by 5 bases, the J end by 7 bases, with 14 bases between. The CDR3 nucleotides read TGTGCCAGCAGTCCCCGGGGGCATGGTGAAGCTTTCTTT. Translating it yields CASSPRGHGEAFF.

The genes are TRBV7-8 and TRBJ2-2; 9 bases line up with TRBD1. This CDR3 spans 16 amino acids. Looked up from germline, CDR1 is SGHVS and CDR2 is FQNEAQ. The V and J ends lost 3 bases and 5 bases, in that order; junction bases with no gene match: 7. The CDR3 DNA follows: TGTGCCAGCAGCTTGACAGGGGGTCTCGGGACCGGGGAGCTGTTTTTT. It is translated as CASSLTGGLGTGELFF.

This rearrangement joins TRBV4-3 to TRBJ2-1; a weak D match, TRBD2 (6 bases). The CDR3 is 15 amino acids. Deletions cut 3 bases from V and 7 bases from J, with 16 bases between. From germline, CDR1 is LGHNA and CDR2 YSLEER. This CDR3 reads CASSQGIGGTNEQFF. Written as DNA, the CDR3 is TGCGCCAGCAGCCAGGGGATTGGGGGGACTAATGAGCAGTTCTTC.

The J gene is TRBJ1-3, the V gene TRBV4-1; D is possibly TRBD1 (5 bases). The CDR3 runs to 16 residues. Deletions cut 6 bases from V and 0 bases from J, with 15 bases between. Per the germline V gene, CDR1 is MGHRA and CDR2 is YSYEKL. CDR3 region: CASSIRDLSSGNTIYF. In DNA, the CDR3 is TGCGCCAGCAGTATCAGGGATTTAAGCTCTGGAAACACCATATATTTT.

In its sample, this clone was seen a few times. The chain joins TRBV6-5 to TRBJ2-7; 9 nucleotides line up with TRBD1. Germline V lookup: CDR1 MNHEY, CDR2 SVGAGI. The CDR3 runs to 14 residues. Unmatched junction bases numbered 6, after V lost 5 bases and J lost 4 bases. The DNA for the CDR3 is TGTGCCAGCAGTCGGGACAGGGTAGGGTACGAGCAGTACTTC. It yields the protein CASSRDRVGYEQYF.

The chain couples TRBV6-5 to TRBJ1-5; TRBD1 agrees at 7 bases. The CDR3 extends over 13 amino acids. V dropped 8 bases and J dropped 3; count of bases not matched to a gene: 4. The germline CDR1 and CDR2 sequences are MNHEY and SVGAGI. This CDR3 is CASSTGINQPQHF. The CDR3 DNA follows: TGTGCCAGCTCGACAGGGATCAATCAGCCCCAGCATTTT.

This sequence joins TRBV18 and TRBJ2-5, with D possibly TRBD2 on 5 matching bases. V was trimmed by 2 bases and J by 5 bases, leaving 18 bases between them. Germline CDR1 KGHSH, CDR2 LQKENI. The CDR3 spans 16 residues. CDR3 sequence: CASSPNRSPRGETQYF. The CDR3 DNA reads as TGTGCCAGCTCACCAAATAGGTCTCCCCGAGGGGAGACCCAGTACTTC.

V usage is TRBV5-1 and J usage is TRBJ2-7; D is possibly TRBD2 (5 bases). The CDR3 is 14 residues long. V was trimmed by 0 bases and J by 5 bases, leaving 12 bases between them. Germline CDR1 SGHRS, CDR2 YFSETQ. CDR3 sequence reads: CASSLARGLDEQYF. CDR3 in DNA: TGCGCCAGCAGCTTGGCCCGGGGTTTGGACGAGCAGTACTTC.